This T cell receptor (beta chain) stems from a study of T cell changes during pregnancy in multiple sclerosis. In germline, CDR1 is SGHRS, CDR2 YFSETQ. V lost 4 bases, J lost 8 bases, and 18 bases lay in between. CDR3 length: 14 residues. The protocol was immunoSEQ multiplex PCR, while the TCRdb copy is restricted to in-frame clones and leaves out a portion. This sample carries 95,000 to 150,000 clones, approximately 94% of them seen once, and the ten largest clones take 6.2%. The sample was peripheral blood, taken before pregnancy. This receptor was identified in a female donor with multiple sclerosis, enrolled in a pregnancy study. The rearrangement joins TRBV5-1 to TRBJ1-2, with D tentatively TRBD1 (6 bases). CDR3 sequence reads: CASSPGQRQMGYTF. CDR3 coding DNA: TGCGCCAGCAGCCCAGGACAGCGGCAGATGGGCTACACCTTC.